This TCR beta chain was recovered during a study of CXCR3-negative and CXCR3-positive naive CD8 T cells. Details on this clonotype: Its antigen is unidentified.

The CDR3 sequence is 20 residues long. The V gene's germline CDR1 is LGHDT and CDR2 YNNKEL (reference sequence). UMI-tagged TRB cDNA libraries were built via 5' RACE. TCRdb reprocessed the 5' RACE reads and stores each CDR3 protein as one record, lacking DNA. Listed are approximately 100,000 distinct CDR3 sequences; 0.36% falls within the top ten. The naive CD8+ gate required CD45RO-CCR7+CD27+CD95- phenotype. Study-level results: For naive cells, CXCR3-negative and CXCR3-positive subsets had similar TRBV-TRBJ usage; for memory cells, usage differed. CXCR3-positive naive cells carried more hydrophobic TRB CDR3s than CXCR3-negative naive cells did.

The TCR was taken from a human donor in good health. Some clones in this sample may be carry-over from other donors' samples. Material for sequencing was naive CXCR3+ CD8+ T cells from blood. Subset defined: CD45RO-CCR7+CD27+CD95- naive CD8+ T cells expressing CXCR3 (TNR3+). The chain couples TRBV3-1 to TRBJ2-5; TCRdb names TRBD2, which stays unverified in the absence of DNA. The chain's CDR3 is CASSLQGGTSGGDPRETQYF.